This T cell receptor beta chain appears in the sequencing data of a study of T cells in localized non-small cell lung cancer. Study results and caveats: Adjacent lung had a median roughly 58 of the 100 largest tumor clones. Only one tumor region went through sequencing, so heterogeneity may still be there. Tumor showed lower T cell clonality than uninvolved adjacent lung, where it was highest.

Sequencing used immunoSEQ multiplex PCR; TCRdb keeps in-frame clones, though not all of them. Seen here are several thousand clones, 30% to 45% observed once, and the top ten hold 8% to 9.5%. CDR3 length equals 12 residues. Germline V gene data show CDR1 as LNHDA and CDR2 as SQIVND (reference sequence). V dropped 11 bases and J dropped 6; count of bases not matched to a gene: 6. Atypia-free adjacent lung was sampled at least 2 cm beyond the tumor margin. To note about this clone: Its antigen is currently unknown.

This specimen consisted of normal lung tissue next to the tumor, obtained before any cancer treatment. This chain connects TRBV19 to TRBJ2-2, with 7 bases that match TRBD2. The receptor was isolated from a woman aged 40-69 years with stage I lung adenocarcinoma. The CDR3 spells CAGGLPPGELFF. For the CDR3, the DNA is TGTGCCGGGGGACTACCGCCCGGGGAGCTGTTTTTT.